This entry lists 22 T cell receptor beta chains sequenced from one sample in a study of cytomegalovirus exposure and HLA in healthy donors. This PCR relied on a set of 60 Vbeta primers and 13 Jbeta primers. Using immunoSEQ multiplex PCR, the repertoire was profiled, and TCRdb retains in-frame clones only, with some absent. The sample consists of about 220,000 clones, 82% of them appearing once. Sequencing was carried out using PBMCs. Receptor source: a woman in her thirties or forties in good health and CMV-seropositive.

This chain uses TRBV6-1 with TRBJ1-2; TRBD1 might be the D (5 bases). Germline V gene sequence: CDR1 MNHNS, CDR2 SASEGT. The V and J ends lost 2 bases and 8 bases respectively, with 15 bases between them. The CDR3 runs 14 residues. CDR3 region: CASSEIGHSAGYTF. CDR3 nucleotide sequence: TGTGCCAGCAGTGAAATAGGACATTCGGCCGGCTACACCTTC.

The rearrangement uses TRBV29-1 and TRBJ1-1; 9 bases agree with TRBD1. This CDR3 comprises 14 residues. Germline V lookup: CDR1 SQVTM, CDR2 ANQGSEA. V was pared by 2 bases and J by 4 bases, with 5 bases of the junction left unmatched. For the CDR3, the DNA is TGCAGCGTTGAAAAGGGGACAGGGAGCACTGAAGCTTTCTTT. Its protein product is CSVEKGTGSTEAFF.

J is TRBJ2-7 and V is TRBV7-2, with 10 positions matching TRBD1. This CDR3 is 15 amino acids long. Germline values: CDR1 SGHTA, CDR2 FQGNSA. The J segment lost 6 bases and the V segment lost 3 bases, leaving 8 bases of the junction unmatched. CDR3 amino acids: CASSFTGTGEGEQYF. DNA of the CDR3: TGTGCCAGCAGCTTCACCGGGACAGGGGAAGGCGAGCAGTACTTC.

J is TRBJ1-3 and V is TRBV6-5; maybe TRBD1 (5 bases). The CDR3 extends over 15 amino acids. Germline CDR1 reads MNHEY; CDR2 reads SVGAGI. Between the trimmed V and J ends, which lost 6 bases and 7 bases, there was a span of 19 bases. As DNA, the CDR3 is TGTGCCAGCAGCCAAGGGGATAACAGGTGGAACACCATATATTTT. This codes for CASSQGDNRWNTIYF.

This clone was found a few times. The chain carries TRBV7-9 and TRBJ1-3; D call uncertain. V lost 5 bases, J lost 2 bases, and 10 bases lay in between. The CDR3 totals 14 residues. Germline assignment: CDR1 SEHNR and CDR2 FQNEAQ (reference sequence). The CDR3, as DNA: TGTGCCAGCAGCCTCTCGACACCTGGAAACACCATATATTTT. Its translation: CASSLSTPGNTIYF.

This chain joins TRBV9 and TRBJ1-6; TRBD1 is a possible D gene (6 bases). There are 18 residues in the CDR3. The V gene lost 3 bases and the J gene lost 9 bases, with 25 bases spanning the gap. CDR1 SGDLS and CDR2 YYNGEE come from the germline V gene. CDR3 sequence: CASSDRASSSELSSPLHF. The DNA of the CDR3 is TGTGCCAGCAGCGACAGGGCTTCATCTTCTGAATTATCTTCACCCCTCCACTTT.

J is TRBJ2-3 and V is TRBV19, with a possible D match to TRBD2 (6 bases). The CDR3 sequence is 15 residues long. Germline assignment: CDR1 LNHDA and CDR2 SQIVND (reference sequence). The ends were cut back, 4 bases at V and 1 base at J, with 12 bases in the middle. Written as DNA, the CDR3 is TGTGCCAGTAGTACGGTTTTAGCGGGCACAGATACGCAGTATTTT. It is translated as CASSTVLAGTDTQYF.

The chain is built from TRBV19 and TRBJ2-2; TRBD1 aligns across 8 bases. CDR3 length: 13 residues. Germline CDR1 reads LNHDA; CDR2 reads SQIVND (reference sequence). V gave up 10 bases and J gave up 4 bases; unmatched junction bases: 5. CDR3 in DNA: TGTGCCACCCAGGACAGGGCCACCGGGGAGCTGTTTTTT. Translation: CATQDRATGELFF.

The chain has TRBV29-1 and TRBJ2-5, with 11 bases matching TRBD2. Trimming removed 4 bases from V and 5 bases from J; junction bases left unmatched: 6. The CDR3 consists of 14 residues. Germline loops: CDR1 SQVTM, CDR2 ANQGSEA. CDR3 protein: CSVVLAGGHETQYF. The CDR3 nucleotides read TGCAGCGTTGTATTAGCGGGGGGGCACGAGACCCAGTACTTC.

V gene TRBV13 combines with J gene TRBJ1-6; D gene uncertain. Germline V gene data show CDR1 as PRHDT and CDR2 as FYEKMQ (reference sequence). The CDR3 runs 15 residues. The V end was cut by 6 bases, the J end by 0 bases, with 9 bases between. CDR3 sequence: CASRSESSYNSPLHF. The CDR3 coding sequence is TGTGCCAGCAGATCGGAGAGCTCCTATAATTCACCCCTCCACTTT.

The CDR3, as DNA: TGTGCCAGCAGCAGGGGAGATACGCAGTATTTT. This sequence encodes CASSRGDTQYF. V gene TRBV11-2 combines with J gene TRBJ2-3, with D possibly TRBD1 on 5 matching bases. Trimming took off 5 bases at V and 5 bases at J, with 5 bases between the two ends. This CDR3 spans 11 amino acids. Germline CDR1 is SGHAT and CDR2 is FQNNGV.

This chain links TRBV4-1 with TRBJ2-1, with TRBD2 as a possible D gene (6 bases). Trimming shortened V by 1 base and J by 3 bases, and 13 bases separated the two germline ends. The V gene's germline CDR1 is MGHRA and CDR2 YSYEKL. CDR3 length: 16 amino acids. The chain's CDR3 is CASSQGLASHYNEQFF. DNA for the CDR3: TGCGCCAGCAGCCAAGGCCTAGCGTCCCACTACAATGAGCAGTTCTTC.

The rearrangement links TRBV9 to TRBJ1-6, with 8 nucleotides matching TRBD1. The germline V gene encodes CDR1 SGDLS and CDR2 YYNGEE. The junction had 7 bases not matched to a gene; V was cut back by 2 bases and J by 6 bases. This CDR3 spans 16 amino acids. The CDR3 loop reads CASSVSGTGGNSPLHF. The CDR3 nucleotides are TGTGCCAGCAGCGTCTCCGGGACAGGAGGTAATTCACCCCTCCACTTT.

The chain joins TRBV11-2 to TRBJ2-3; D is unclear. V was cut by 5 bases and J by 7 bases, with 10 bases left in between. The CDR3 is 12 amino acids. Germline lookup yields CDR1 SGHAT and CDR2 FQNNGV. The CDR3 bases are TGTGCCAGCAGCCCATCAGGCTATACGCAGTATTTT. This gives the protein CASSPSGYTQYF.

This clone has a single count. The rearrangement links TRBV6-1 to TRBJ2-1, with D possibly TRBD2 on 7 matching bases. Trimming pared 8 bases from V and 4 bases from J, leaving 18 bases between. CDR1 and CDR2 from the germline V gene are MNHNS and SASEGT. The CDR3 extends over 15 amino acids. As DNA, the CDR3 is TGTGCCAGCCTCCCTGGGGGCGGGGGTTACAATGAGCAGTTCTTC. It translates to CASLPGGGGYNEQFF.

This clone was observed a few times. V and J are TRBV20-1 and TRBJ1-2; D might be TRBD1 (6 bases). CDR3 length: 11 amino acids. CDR1 is DFQATT and CDR2 is SNEGSKA in the germline V gene (reference sequence). The CDR3 protein is CRIRGGGGYTF. The DNA for the CDR3 is TGCAGGATAAGGGGGGGCGGCGGCTACACCTTC.

This chain connects TRBV19 to TRBJ2-3; D possibly corresponds to TRBD2 (5 bases). Germline-derived CDR1 and CDR2 are LNHDA and SQIVND (reference sequence). The germline V and J ends were trimmed by 5 bases and 0 bases, with 15 bases remaining between them. This CDR3 has 16 amino acids. DNA for the CDR3: TGTGCCAGTAGTCTCAGGACTCTAAGGAGCACAGATACGCAGTATTTT. As protein: CASSLRTLRSTDTQYF.

The rearrangement joins TRBV19 to TRBJ2-7; weak D call: TRBD2 (6 bases). Germline CDR1 LNHDA, CDR2 SQIVND (reference sequence). V lost 10 bases to trimming and J lost 6 bases, with 19 bases between them. The CDR3 is 13 amino acids. The CDR3 protein is CATRGGTLPEQYF. DNA for the CDR3: TGTGCCACCCGTGGAGGGACCCTTCCCGAGCAGTACTTC.

The genes are TRBV10-3 and TRBJ2-7, with 11 bases fitting TRBD2. The V gene's germline CDR1 is ENHRY and CDR2 SYGVKD. V dropped 9 bases and J dropped 4; count of bases not matched to a gene: 14. This CDR3 contains 16 residues. CDR3 sequence (DNA): TGTGCCATAGGGGCCGGTCTAGCGGGAGGAGCGTACGAGCAGTACTTC. It yields the protein CAIGAGLAGGAYEQYF.

This clone showed up just a few times. The rearrangement uses TRBV5-6 and TRBJ1-1, with a weak D call TRBD1 (5 bases). The CDR3 runs to 16 residues. From germline, CDR1 is SGHDT and CDR2 YYEEEE. Trimming left V 3 bases short and J 5 bases short, with 20 bases between. The CDR3 DNA is TGTGCCAGCAGCTACGTGGGAGGGCCAAAGGGGACTGAAGCTTTCTTT. It codes for CASSYVGGPKGTEAFF. The whole variable domain, filled in from reference TRBV5-6 and TRBJ1-1, reads DAGVTQSPTHLIKTRGQQVTLRCSPKSGHDTVSWYQQALGQGPQFIFQYYEEEERQRGNFPDRFSGHQFPNYSSELNVNALLLGDSALYLCASSYVGGPKGTEAFFGQGTRLTVV.

V is TRBV14 and J is TRBJ1-2, with TRBD1 matching over 12 bases. V trimming: 4 bases; J trimming: 4 bases; junction bases outside the gene matches: 13. This CDR3 has 18 residues. Germline CDR1 and CDR2: SGHDN and FVKESK. The CDR3 bases are TGTGCCAGCAGCCCCTTACCGGGACAGGGGGCGCGAGTCTATGGCTACACCTTC. This translates into CASSPLPGQGARVYGYTF.

This clone turned up a few times. The V gene is TRBV9, the J gene TRBJ2-7, with 8 bases fitting TRBD2. V shed 2 bases, J shed 4 bases, and the junction held 5 bases outside the gene matches. The CDR3 spans 14 residues. Germline assignment: CDR1 SGDLS and CDR2 YYNGEE. DNA for the CDR3: TGTGCCAGCAGCGTGGAAATAGCGGGGTACGAGCAGTACTTC. Amino acid sequence: CASSVEIAGYEQYF.